Sequencing of this T cell receptor (beta chain) was carried out in a study of a mutant IDH1 vaccine in newly diagnosed glioma. With respect to this clone: The antigen is unknown.

The germline CDR1 and CDR2 sequences are MNHEY and SMNVEV (reference sequence). The CDR3 runs 11 residues. Trimming took off 6 bases at V and 5 bases at J, with 7 bases between the two ends. Using immunoSEQ multiplex PCR, the repertoire was profiled, and TCRdb retains in-frame clones only, with some absent. In the table there are 34,000 or so clones, over 65% of which are singletons. Time point noted: week 35, safety follow-up. Vaccine doses each comprised 300 ug of mutant IDH1 20-mer peptide, with topical imiquimod. There were eight vaccinations for patients, given in weeks 1, 3, 5, 7, 11, 15, 19 and 23. New WHO grade 3 or 4 IDH1-mutant, ATRX-lost astrocytomas were present in all donors.

The chain combines TRBV27 with TRBJ2-5, with D possibly TRBD1 on 5 matching bases. Sequencing used PBMCs, obtained from a glioma patient whose treatment included an IDH1 peptide vaccine. The origin of this receptor is a woman in her thirties or forties with glioma. The CDR3 here is CASRKGETQYF. In DNA, the CDR3 is TGTGCCAGCAGAAAGGGGGAGACCCAGTACTTC.